Sequencing of this TCR beta chain was carried out in a study of shared clonotypes between healthy human individuals. The method was immunoSEQ multiplex PCR; TCRdb's version includes in-frame clones alone and lacks a portion of them. The table has 500,000 to 650,000 clones, around 81% seen once; the top ten hold 9.5% to 15%. V was clipped by 3 bases and J by 11 bases, with 13 bases between them. This CDR3 is built from 12 residues. The sequenced sample consisted of PBMCs. This sequence originates from a woman in her 40s in good health. Some clones in this sample may be carry-over from other donors' samples. The J gene is TRBJ1-1, the V gene TRBV23-1, with D possibly TRBD1 on 6 matching bases. TRBV23-1 is flagged as an ORF with uncertain function. This CDR3 reads CASSQNRVTAFF. The CDR3, as DNA: TGCGCCAGCAGTCAGAACAGGGTGACCGCTTTCTTT.